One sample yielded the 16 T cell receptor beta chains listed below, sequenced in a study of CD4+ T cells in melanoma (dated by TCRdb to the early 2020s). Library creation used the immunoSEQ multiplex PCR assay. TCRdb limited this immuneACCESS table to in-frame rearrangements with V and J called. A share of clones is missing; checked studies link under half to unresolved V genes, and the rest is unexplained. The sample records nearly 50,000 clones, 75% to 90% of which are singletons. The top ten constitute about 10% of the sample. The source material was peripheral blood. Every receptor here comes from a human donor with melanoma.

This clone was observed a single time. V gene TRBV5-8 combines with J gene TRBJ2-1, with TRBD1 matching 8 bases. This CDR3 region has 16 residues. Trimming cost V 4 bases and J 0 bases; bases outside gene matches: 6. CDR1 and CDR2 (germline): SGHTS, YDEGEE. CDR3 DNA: TGTGCCAGCAGCAAGGGACAGGTGAGCTCCTACAATGAGCAGTTCTTC. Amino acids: CASSKGQVSSYNEQFF. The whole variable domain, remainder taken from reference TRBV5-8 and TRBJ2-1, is EAGVTQSPTHLIKTRGQQATLRCSPISGHTSVYWYQQALGLGLQFLLWYDEGEERNRGNFPPRFSGRQFPNYSSELNVNALELEDSALYLCASSKGQVSSYNEQFFGPGTRLTVL.

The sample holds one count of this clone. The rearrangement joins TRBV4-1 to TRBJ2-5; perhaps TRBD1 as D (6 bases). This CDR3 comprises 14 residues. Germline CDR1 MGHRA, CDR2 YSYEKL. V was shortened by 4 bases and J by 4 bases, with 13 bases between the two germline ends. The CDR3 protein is CASSPRQDVETQYF. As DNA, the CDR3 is TGCGCCAGCAGCCCCCGACAGGACGTAGAGACCCAGTACTTC.

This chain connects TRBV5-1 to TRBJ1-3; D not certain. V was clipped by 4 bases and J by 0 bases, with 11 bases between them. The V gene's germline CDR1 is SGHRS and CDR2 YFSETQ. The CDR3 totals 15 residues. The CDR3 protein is CASSPEPLSGNTIYF. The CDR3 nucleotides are TGCGCCAGCAGCCCGGAACCCCTCTCTGGAAACACCATATATTTT.

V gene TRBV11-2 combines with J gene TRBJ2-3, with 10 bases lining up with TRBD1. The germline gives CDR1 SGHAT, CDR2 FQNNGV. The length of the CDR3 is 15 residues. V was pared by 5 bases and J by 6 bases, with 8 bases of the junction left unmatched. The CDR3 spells CASSRTGTGVDTQYF. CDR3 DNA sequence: TGTGCCAGCAGCCGCACCGGGACAGGGGTGGATACGCAGTATTTT.

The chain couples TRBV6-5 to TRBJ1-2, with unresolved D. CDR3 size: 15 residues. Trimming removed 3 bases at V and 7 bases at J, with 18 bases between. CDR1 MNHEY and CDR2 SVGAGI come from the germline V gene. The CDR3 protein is CASSYSVQETLGYTF. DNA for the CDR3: TGTGCCAGCAGTTATAGTGTCCAGGAAACCCTTGGCTACACCTTC.

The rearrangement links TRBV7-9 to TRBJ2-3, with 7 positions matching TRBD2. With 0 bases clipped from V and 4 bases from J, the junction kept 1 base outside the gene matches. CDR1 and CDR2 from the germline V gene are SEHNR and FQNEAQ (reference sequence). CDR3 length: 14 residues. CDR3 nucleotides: TGTGCCAGCAGCTTAGCGGGGGGGGCAGATACGCAGTATTTT. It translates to CASSLAGGADTQYF. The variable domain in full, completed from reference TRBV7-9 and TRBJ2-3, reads DTGVSQNPRHKITKRGQNVTFRCDPISEHNRLYWYRQTLGQGPEFLTYFQNEAQLEKSRLLSDRFSAERPKGSFSTLEIQRTEQGDSAMYLCASSLAGGADTQYFGPGTRLTVL.

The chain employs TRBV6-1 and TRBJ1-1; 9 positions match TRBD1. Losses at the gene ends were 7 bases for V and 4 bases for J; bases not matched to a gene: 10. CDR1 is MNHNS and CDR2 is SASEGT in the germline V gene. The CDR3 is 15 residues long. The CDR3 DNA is TGTGCCAGCATCATCGGGACAGGGAAATTCACTGAAGCTTTCTTT. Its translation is CASIIGTGKFTEAFF.

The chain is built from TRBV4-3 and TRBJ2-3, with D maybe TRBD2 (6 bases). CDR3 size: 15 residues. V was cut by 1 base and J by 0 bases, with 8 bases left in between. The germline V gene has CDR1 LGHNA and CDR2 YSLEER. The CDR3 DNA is TGCGCCAGCAGCCAAGGGACTACTAGCACAGATACGCAGTATTTT. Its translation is CASSQGTTSTDTQYF.

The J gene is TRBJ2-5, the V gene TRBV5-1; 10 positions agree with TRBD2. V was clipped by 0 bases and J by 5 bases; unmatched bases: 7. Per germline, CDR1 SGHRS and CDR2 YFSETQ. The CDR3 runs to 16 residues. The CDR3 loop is CASSLGSASGGETQYF. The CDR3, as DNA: TGCGCCAGCAGCTTGGGGTCAGCTAGCGGGGGTGAGACCCAGTACTTC.

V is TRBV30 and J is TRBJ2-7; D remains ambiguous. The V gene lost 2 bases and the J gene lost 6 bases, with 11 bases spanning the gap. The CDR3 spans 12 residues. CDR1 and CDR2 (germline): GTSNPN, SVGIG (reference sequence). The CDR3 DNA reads TGTGCCTGGAGTTTGACGTGGGGCGAGCAGTACTTC. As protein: CAWSLTWGEQYF.

Written as DNA, the CDR3 is TGCAGCGTCGACAGGGAAGGAACTGAAGCTTTCTTT. This gives the protein CSVDREGTEAFF. The chain links TRBV29-1 to TRBJ1-1; the match to TRBD1 covers 7 bases. Germline CDR1 SQVTM, CDR2 ANQGSEA. The CDR3 totals 12 residues. Trimming cost V 6 bases and J 5 bases; bases outside gene matches: 6.

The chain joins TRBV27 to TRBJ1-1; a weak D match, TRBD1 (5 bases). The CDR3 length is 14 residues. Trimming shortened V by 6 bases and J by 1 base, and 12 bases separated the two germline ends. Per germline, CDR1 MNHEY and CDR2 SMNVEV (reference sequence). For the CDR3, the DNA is TGTGCCAGCAGGCCAGGCGGGGCGAACACTGAAGCTTTCTTT. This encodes CASRPGGANTEAFF.

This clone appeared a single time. In DNA, the CDR3 is TGTGCCAGCAGCTTAGGAGGGGGCACTGAAGCTTTCTTT. Amino acid sequence: CASSLGGGTEAFF. This chain joins TRBV7-9 and TRBJ1-1; possibly TRBD1 for D (6 bases). CDR1 is SEHNR, CDR2 FQNEAQ, per germline (reference sequence). The ends were cut back, 1 base at V and 4 bases at J, with 7 bases in the middle. CDR3 length equals 13 residues.

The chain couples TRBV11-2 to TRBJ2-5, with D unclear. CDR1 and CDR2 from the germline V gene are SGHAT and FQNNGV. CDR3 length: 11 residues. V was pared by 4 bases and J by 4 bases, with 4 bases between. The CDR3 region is CASSYRETQYF. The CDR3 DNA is TGTGCCAGCAGCTATAGAGAGACCCAGTACTTC.

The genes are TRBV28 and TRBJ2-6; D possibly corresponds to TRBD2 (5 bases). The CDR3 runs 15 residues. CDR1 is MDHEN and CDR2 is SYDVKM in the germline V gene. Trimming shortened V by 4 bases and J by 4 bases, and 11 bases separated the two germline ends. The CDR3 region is CASSSPIAGANVLTF. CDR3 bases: TGTGCCAGCAGTTCCCCCATAGCGGGGGCCAACGTCCTGACTTTC.

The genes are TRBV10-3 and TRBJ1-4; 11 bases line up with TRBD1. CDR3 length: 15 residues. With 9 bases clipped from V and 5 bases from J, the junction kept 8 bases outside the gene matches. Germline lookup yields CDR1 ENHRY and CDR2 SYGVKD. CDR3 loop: CAIKEGTGGNEKLFF. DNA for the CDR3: TGTGCCATTAAAGAAGGGACAGGGGGGAATGAAAAACTGTTTTTT.